The 3 T cell receptor beta chains reported below all come from one sample, sequenced in a study of beta chain features in type 1 diabetes. Study outcomes and limitations: Researchers report that Type 1 diabetes patients had moderately but significantly shorter TCRB CDR3s across all four CD4+ subsets.

Their antigens are not known. Sequencing targeted expressed TCRB transcripts, as all isolated RNA had been reverse transcribed. Sequencing used immunoSEQ multiplex PCR; TCRdb keeps in-frame clones, though not all of them. Counted here are under 300,000 clones, 15% to 20% occurring once; the ten biggest clones make up approximately 0.081%. Sequenced material: naive CD4+ T cells from blood. These receptors all come from a man aged 25-45 years with type 1 diabetes.

There are a few counts of this clone. V gene TRBV7-9 combines with J gene TRBJ1-4; the match to TRBD1 covers 9 bases. The CDR3 runs to 16 residues. J gave up 3 bases and V 4 bases, and 6 bases lay outside the gene matches. The germline CDR1 and CDR2 sequences are SEHNR and FQNEAQ (reference sequence). CDR3 in DNA: TGTGCCAGCAGCTGGGGACAGGGAGTTTCTAATGAAAAACTGTTTTTT. It is translated as CASSWGQGVSNEKLFF.

This clone was counted only a few times. In nucleotides, the CDR3 is TGTGCCAGCAGTAGCCCCCTAGCGGGAGGGCCTTACAATGAGCAGTTCTTC. This encodes CASSSPLAGGPYNEQFF. The chain carries TRBV27 and TRBJ2-1; 12 bases fit TRBD2. The V and J ends lost 5 bases and 4 bases, in that order; junction bases with no gene match: 9. The germline V gene has CDR1 MNHEY and CDR2 SMNVEV (reference sequence). This CDR3 comprises 17 residues.

This rearrangement joins TRBV5-4 to TRBJ2-2; D unclear. V was shortened by 3 bases and J by 6 bases, with 6 bases between the two germline ends. Germline lookup yields CDR1 SGHNT and CDR2 YYREEE (reference sequence). The CDR3 runs 12 residues. CDR3 nucleotide sequence: TGTGCCAGCAGCTACCTTCCCGGGGAGCTGTTTTTT. Translated, it gives CASSYLPGELFF. Full variable domain (rest looked up from reference TRBV5-4 and TRBJ2-2): ETGVTQSPTHLIKTRGQQVTLRCSSQSGHNTVSWYQQALGQGPQFIFQYYREEENGRGNFPPRFSGLQFPNYSSELNVNALELDDSALYLCASSYLPGELFFGEGSRLTVL.